This T cell receptor beta chain was profiled in a study of type 1 regulatory T cells. TCRdb reanalysed the reads using MiXCR and keeps one entry per CDR3 protein. The top ten hold 7.6% of the sample, which has roughly 71,000 distinct CDR3 sequences, 63% seen once. Germline V lookup: CDR1 MNHEY, CDR2 SVGAGI. The V end lost 6 bases, the J end lost 4 bases, and 15 bases lay between the germline ends. The CDR3 has 14 residues. This clonotype was detected once. The antigen is undetermined. This TCR derives from a human donor in good health. Sequenced: cultured T cells, either the whole culture or a sorted T cell fraction (not recorded which). Subset denoted: Tr1-enriched cell product generated in vitro against host alloantigens. This chain uses TRBV6-5 with TRBJ1-1; a weak D match, TRBD1 (5 bases). The CDR3 is CASRRDPVVTEAFF. DNA for the CDR3: TGTGCCAGCAGACGGGACCCGGTCGTCACTGAAGCTTTCTTT.